This entry features one T cell receptor (beta chain) sequence. This entry is derived from a study of blood T cell repertoires in COVID-19. Clones were sequenced by immunoSEQ multiplex PCR, and TCRdb holds only the in-frame ones, with some missing. Of about 210,000 clones in the sample, approximately 82% were seen once. The CDR3 consists of 14 residues. CDR1 SGHAT and CDR2 FQNNGV come from the germline V gene. V lost 7 bases and J lost 6; bases outside the gene matches: 9. Specimen: peripheral blood. The gene calls are TRBV11-2 and TRBJ2-3, with 8 bases aligning to TRBD2. The receptor comes from a man in his fifties or sixties with active or convalescent COVID-19. For the CDR3, the DNA is TGTGCCAGCAACCGGCGCGGGAGGCCGGATACGCAGTATTTT. This sequence encodes CASNRRGRPDTQYF.